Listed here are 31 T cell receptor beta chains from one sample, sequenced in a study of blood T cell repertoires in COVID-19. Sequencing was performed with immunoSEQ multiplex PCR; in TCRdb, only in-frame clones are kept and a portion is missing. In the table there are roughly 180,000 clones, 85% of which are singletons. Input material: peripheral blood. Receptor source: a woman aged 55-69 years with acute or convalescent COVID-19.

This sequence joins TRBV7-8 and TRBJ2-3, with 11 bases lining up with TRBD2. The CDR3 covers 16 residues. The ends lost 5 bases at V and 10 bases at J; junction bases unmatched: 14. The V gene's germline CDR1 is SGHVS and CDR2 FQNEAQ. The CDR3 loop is CASSKGLAGPVSAQYF. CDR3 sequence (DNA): TGTGCCAGCAGCAAAGGACTAGCGGGCCCCGTCAGTGCGCAGTATTTT.

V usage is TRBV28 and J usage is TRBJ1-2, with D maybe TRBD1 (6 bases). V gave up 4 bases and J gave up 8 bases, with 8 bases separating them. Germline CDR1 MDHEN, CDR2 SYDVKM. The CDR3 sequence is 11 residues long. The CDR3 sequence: CASSSQGGYTF. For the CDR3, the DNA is TGTGCCAGCAGTTCCCAGGGGGGCTACACCTTC.

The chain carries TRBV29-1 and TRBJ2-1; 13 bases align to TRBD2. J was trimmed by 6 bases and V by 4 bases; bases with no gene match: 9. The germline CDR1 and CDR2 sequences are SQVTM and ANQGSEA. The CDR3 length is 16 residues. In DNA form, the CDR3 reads TGCAGCGTTGGACGAGGACTAGCGGGAGCGGGCAATGAGCAGTTCTTC. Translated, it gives CSVGRGLAGAGNEQFF.

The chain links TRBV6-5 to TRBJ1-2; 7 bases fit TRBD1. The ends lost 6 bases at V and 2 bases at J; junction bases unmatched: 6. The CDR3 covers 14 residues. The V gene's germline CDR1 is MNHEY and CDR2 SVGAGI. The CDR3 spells CASRGGGTNYGYTF. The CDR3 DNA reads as TGTGCCAGCAGAGGAGGGGGCACCAACTATGGCTACACCTTC.

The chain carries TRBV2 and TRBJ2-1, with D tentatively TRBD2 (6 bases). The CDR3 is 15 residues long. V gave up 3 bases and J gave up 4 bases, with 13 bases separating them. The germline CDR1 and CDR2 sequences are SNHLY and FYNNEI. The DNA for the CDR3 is TGTGCCAGCAGTGAGCGGGACGGGGGATACAATGAGCAGTTCTTC. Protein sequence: CASSERDGGYNEQFF.

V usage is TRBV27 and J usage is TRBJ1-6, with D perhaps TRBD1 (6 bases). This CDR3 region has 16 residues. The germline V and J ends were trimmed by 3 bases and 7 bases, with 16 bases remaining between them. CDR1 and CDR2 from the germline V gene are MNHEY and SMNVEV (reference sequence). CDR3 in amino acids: CASSLTLGARNSPLHF. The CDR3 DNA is TGTGCCAGCAGTTTGACCCTGGGGGCGAGAAATTCACCCCTCCACTTT.

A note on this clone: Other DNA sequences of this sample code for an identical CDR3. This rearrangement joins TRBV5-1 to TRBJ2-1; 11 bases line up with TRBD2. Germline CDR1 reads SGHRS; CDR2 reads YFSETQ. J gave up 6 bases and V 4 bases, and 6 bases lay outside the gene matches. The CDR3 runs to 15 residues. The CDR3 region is CASSLTSGSGNEQFF. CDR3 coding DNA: TGCGCCAGCAGCCTCACTAGCGGGAGTGGCAATGAGCAGTTCTTC.

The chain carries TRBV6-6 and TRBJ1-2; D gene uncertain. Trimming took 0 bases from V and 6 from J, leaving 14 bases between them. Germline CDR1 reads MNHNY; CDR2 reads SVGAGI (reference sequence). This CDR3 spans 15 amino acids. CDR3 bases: TGTGCCAGCAGTTACTCGGAGGCGGTACGAGATGGCTACACCTTC. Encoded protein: CASSYSEAVRDGYTF.

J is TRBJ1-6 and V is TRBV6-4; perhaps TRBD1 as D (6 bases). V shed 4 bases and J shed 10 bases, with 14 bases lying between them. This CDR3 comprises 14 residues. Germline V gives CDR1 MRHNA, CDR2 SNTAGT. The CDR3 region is CASSVGDQGSPLHF. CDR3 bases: TGTGCCAGCAGTGTCGGCGACCAGGGGTCACCCCTCCACTTT.

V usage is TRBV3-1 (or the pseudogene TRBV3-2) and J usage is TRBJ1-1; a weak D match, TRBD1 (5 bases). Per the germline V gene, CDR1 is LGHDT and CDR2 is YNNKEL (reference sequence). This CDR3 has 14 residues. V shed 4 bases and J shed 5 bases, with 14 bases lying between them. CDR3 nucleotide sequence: TGTGCCAGCAGCCGAATTGGACAATATACTGAAGCTTTCTTT. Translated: CASSRIGQYTEAFF.

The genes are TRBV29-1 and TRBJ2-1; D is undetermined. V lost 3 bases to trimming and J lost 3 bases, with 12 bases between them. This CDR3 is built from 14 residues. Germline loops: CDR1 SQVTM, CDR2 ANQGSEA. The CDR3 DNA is TGCAGCGTTGATCTCCTAAGCTTCTACAATGAGCAGTTCTTC. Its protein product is CSVDLLSFYNEQFF.

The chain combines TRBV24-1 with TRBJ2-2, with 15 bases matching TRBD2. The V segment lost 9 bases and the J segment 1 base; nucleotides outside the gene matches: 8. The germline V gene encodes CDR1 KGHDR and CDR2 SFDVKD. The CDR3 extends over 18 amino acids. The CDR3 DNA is TGTGCCACCTCAGGGACTAGCGGGAGGCCCTTGAACACCGGGGAGCTGTTTTTT. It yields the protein CATSGTSGRPLNTGELFF.

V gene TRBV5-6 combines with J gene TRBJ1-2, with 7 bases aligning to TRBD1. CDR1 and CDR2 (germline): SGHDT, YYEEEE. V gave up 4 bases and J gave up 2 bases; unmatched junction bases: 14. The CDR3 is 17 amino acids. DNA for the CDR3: TGTGCCAGCAGCCTGGTGAGGGGGCAAAGCCTCAACTATGGCTACACCTTC. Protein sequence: CASSLVRGQSLNYGYTF.

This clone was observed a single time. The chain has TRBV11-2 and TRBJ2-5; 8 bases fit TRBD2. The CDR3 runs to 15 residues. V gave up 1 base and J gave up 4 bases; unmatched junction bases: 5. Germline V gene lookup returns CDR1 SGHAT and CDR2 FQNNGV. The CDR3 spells CASSLGTGGGETQYF. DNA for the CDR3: TGTGCCAGCAGCTTAGGGACGGGAGGGGGAGAGACCCAGTACTTC.

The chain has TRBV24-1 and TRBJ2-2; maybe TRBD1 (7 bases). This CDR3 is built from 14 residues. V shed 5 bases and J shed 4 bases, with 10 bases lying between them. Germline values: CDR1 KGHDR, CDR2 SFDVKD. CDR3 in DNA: TGTGCCACCAGTGGCGGGACAGTCACCGGGGAGCTGTTTTTT. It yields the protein CATSGGTVTGELFF.

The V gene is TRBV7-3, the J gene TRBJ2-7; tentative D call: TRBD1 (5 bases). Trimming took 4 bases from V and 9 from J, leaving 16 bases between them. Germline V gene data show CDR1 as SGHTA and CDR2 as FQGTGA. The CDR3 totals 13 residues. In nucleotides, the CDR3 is TGTGCCAGCAGCTCCTCGGGCCAGGGATCGCAGTACTTC. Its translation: CASSSSGQGSQYF.

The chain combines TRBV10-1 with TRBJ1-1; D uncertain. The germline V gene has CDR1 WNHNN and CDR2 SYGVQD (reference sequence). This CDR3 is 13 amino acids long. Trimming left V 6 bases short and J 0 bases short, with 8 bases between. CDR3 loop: CASREQMNTEAFF. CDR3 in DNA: TGCGCCAGCAGGGAACAGATGAACACTGAAGCTTTCTTT.

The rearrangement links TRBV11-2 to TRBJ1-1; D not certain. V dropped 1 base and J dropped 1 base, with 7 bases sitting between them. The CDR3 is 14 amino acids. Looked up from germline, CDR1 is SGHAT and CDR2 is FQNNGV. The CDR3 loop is CASSLAHGNTEAFF. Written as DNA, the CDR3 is TGTGCCAGCAGCTTAGCCCACGGGAACACTGAAGCTTTCTTT.

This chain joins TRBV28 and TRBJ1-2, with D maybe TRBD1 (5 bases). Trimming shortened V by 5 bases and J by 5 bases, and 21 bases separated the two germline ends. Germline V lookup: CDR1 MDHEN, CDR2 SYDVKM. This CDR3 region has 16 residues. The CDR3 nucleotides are TGTGCCAGCAGTCCCCTCCTGACCTGGAGGGGTTATGGCTACACCTTC. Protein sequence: CASSPLLTWRGYGYTF.

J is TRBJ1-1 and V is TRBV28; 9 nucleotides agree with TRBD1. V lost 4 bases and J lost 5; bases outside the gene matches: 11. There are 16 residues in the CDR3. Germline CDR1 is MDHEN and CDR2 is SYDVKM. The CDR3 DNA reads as TGTGCCAGCAGTTCCCCCCGGGACAGGGCGGGTACTGAAGCTTTCTTT. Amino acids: CASSSPRDRAGTEAFF.

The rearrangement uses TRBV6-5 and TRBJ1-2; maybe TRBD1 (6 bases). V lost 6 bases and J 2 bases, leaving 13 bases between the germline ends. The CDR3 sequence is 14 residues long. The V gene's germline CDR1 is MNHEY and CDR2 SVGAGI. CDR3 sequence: CASRNPGQNYGYTF. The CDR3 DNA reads TGTGCCAGCAGAAACCCCGGACAGAACTATGGCTACACCTTC.

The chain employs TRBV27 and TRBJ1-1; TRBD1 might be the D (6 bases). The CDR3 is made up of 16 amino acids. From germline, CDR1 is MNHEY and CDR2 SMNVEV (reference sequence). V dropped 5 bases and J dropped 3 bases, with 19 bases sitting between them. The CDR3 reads CASSPRPGGGYTEAFF. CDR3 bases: TGTGCCAGCAGTCCCCGGCCGGGGGGGGGCTACACTGAAGCTTTCTTT.

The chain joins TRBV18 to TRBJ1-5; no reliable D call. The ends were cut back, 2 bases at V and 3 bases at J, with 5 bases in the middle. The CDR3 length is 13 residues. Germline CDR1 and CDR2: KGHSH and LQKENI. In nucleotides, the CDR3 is TGTGCCAGCTCACCAGAGGACAATCAGCCCCAGCATTTT. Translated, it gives CASSPEDNQPQHF.

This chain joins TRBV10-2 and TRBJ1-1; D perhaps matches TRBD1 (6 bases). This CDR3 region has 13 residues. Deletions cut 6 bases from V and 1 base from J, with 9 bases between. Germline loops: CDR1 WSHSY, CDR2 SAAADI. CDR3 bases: TGCGCCAGCAGCGAGGACAGGAACACTGAAGCTTTCTTT. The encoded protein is CASSEDRNTEAFF.

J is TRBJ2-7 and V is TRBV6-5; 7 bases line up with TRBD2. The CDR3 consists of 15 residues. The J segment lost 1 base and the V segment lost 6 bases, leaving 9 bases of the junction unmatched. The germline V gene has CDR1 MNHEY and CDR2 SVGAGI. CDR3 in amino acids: CASSPDGTTSYEQYV. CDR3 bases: TGTGCCAGCAGCCCCGACGGGACTACTTCCTACGAGCAGTACGTC.

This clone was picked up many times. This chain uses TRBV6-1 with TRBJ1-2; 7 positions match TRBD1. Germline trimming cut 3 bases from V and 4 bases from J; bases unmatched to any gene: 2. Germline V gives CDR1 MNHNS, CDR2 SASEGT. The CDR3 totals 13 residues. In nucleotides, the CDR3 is TGTGCCAGCAGTGAGACAGGGTTCTATGGCTACACCTTC. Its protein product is CASSETGFYGYTF.

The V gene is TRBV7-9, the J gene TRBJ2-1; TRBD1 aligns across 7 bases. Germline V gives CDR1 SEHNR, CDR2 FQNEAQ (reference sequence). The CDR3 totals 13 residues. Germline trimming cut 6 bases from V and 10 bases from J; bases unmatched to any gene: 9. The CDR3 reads CASRSTGVGEQFF. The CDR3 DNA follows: TGTGCCAGCAGGTCCACAGGGGTGGGGGAGCAGTTCTTC.

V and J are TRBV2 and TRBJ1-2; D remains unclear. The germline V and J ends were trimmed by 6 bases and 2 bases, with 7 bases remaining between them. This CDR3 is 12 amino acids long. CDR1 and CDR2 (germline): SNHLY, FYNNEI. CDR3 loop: CASSPRNYGYTF. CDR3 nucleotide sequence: TGTGCCAGCAGCCCTAGAAACTATGGCTACACCTTC. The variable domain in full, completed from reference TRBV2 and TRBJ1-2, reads EPEVTQTPSHQVTQMGQEVILRCVPISNHLYFYWYRQILGQKVEFLVSFYNNEISEKSEIFDDQFSVERPDGSNFTLKIRSTKLEDSAMYFCASSPRNYGYTFGSGTRLTVV.

The CDR3 spells CASSPGTSNTDTQYF. The CDR3 region has the DNA TGTGCCAGCAGCCCCGGGACTAGCAACACAGATACGCAGTATTTT. The chain employs TRBV7-9 and TRBJ2-3; 9 bases line up with TRBD2. Losses at the gene ends were 5 bases for V and 2 bases for J; bases not matched to a gene: 5. From germline, CDR1 is SEHNR and CDR2 FQNEAQ (reference sequence). The CDR3 contains 15 residues.

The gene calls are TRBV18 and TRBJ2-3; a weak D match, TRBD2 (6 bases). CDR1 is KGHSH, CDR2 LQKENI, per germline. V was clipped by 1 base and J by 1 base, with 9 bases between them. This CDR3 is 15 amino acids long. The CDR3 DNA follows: TGTGCCAGCTCACCACAGTGGGGGGGCACAGATACGCAGTATTTT. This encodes CASSPQWGGTDTQYF. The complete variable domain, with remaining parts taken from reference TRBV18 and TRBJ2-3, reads NAGVMQNPRHLVRRRGQEARLRCSPMKGHSHVYWYRQLPEEGLKFMVYLQKENIIDESGMPKERFSAEFPKEGPSILRIQQVVRGDSAAYFCASSPQWGGTDTQYFGPGTRLTVL.

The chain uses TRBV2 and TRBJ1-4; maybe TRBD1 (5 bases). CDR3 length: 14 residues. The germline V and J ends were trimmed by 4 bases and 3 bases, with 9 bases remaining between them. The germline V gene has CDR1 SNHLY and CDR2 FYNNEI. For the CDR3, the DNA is TGTGCCAGCAGTGCCAGGGAAGCTAATGAAAAACTGTTTTTT. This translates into CASSAREANEKLFF.